The text below deals with one TCR beta chain. The sample belongs to a study of blood T cell repertoires in COVID-19. About the study: COVID-19 samples from acute and convalescent phases originated in the United States, Italy and Spain. From T cells, B-cell-depleted T cells, or PBMCs came the material, which was cDNA or gDNA.

How the authors handled the data: Nucleated cell counts were estimated from reference gene primer amplification. The assay was immunoSEQ multiplex PCR, and TCRdb's table has in-frame clones only and misses some. V and J calls and clone size come straight from that table; D and trimming were deduced from the DNA. The table has a few hundred thousand clones, roughly 89% seen once. Germline CDR1 is SGHRS and CDR2 is YFSETQ. This CDR3 comprises 18 residues. The trim removed 4 bases at V and 0 bases at J, leaving 10 bases unmatched. V and J are TRBV5-1 and TRBJ1-6; 7 bases are a match to TRBD1. The sequencing input was peripheral blood. This receptor was taken from a man aged 25-40 years with acute or convalescent COVID-19. CDR3 DNA sequence: TGCGCCAGCAGCCCCAGAAACAGGGGATCCTCCTATAATTCACCCCTCCACTTT. It yields the protein CASSPRNRGSSYNSPLHF. Using reference TRBV5-1 and TRBJ1-6 for the parts outside the CDR3, the full variable domain is KAGVTQTPRYLIKTRGQQVTLSCSPISGHRSVSWYQQTPGQGLQFLFEYFSETQRNKGNFPGRFSGRQFSNSRSEMNVSTLELGDSALYLCASSPRNRGSSYNSPLHFGNGTRLTVT.